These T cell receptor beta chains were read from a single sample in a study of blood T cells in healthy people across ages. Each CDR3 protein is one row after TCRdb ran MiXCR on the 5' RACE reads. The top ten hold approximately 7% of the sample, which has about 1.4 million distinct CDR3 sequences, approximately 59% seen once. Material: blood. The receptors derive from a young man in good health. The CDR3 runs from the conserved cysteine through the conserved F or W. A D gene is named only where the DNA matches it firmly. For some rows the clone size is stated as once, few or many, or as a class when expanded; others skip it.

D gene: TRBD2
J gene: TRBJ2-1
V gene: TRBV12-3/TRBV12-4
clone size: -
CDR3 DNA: TGTGCCAGCAAGAGGGAGGGTGAGCAGTTCTTC
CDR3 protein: CASKREGEQFF

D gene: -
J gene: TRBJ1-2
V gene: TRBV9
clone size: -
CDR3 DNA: TGTGCCAGCAGCGTAGCGGTGACGGACATTGGCTACACCTTC
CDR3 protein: CASSVAVTDIGYTF

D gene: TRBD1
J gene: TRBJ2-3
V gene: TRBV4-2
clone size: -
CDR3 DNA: TGTGCCAGCAGCCAATACTGGGCGGACAGGGAATACACAGATACGCAGTATTTT
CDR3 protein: CASSQYWADREYTDTQYF

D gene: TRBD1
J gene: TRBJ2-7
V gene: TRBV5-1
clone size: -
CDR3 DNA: TGCGCCAGCAGCCGGGGGACAGGTAGTACCTACGAGCAGTACTTC
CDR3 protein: CASSRGTGSTYEQYF

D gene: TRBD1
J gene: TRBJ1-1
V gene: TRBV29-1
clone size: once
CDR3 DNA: TGCAGCGTTGAAGGGGGACAGGGGCGCGGAGCTTTCTTT
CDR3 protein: CSVEGGQGRGAFF

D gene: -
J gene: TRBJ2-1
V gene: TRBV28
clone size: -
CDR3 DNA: TGTGCCAGCAGCCCCCTTGGGCGGGAAAACAATGAGCAGTTCTTC
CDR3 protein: CASSPLGRENNEQFF

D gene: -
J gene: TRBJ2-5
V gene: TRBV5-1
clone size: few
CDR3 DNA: TGCGCCAGCAGCACAAGGGGGTACCAAGAGACCCAGTACTTC
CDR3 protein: CASSTRGYQETQYF

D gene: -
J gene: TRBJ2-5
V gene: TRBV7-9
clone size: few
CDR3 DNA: TGTGCCAGCAGCTTGGGGTTCGCGACCCAGTACTTC
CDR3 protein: CASSLGFATQYF

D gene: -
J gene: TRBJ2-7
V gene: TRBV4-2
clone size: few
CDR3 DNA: TGTGCCAGCAGCCAAGATCAAAGACAGGACTACGAGCAGTACTTC
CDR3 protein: CASSQDQRQDYEQYF

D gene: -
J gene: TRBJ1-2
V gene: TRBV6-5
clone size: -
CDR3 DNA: TGTGCCAGCAGCCAACAGGGAACCATCTATGGCTACACCTTC
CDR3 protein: CASSQQGTIYGYTF

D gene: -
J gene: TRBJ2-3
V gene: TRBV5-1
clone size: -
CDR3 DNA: TGCGCCAGCAGCTTGGTTCCAGGGGAGCGCACAGATACGCAGTATTTT
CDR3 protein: CASSLVPGERTDTQYF

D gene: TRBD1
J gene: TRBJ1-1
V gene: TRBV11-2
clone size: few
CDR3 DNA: TGTGCCAGCAGCTCTAACACAGGGGGGGCGACCACTGAAGCTTTCTTT
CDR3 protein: CASSSNTGGATTEAFF

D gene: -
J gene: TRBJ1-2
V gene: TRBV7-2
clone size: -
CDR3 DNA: TGTGCCAGCGGCTTAGACGGTTTAGGTGGCTACACCTTC
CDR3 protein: CASGLDGLGGYTF

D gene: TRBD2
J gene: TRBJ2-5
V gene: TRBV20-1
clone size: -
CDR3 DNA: TGCAGTGCCCTTAGTGTAGAGACTAGCGGGCCCTCCTGGGGAGAGACCCAGTACTTC
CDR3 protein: CSALSVETSGPSWGETQYF

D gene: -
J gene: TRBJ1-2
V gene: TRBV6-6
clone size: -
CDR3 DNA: TGTGCCAGCAGTCCTACCCAGTCGGGAAGCCCTAACTATGGCTACACCTTC
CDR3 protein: CASSPTQSGSPNYGYTF

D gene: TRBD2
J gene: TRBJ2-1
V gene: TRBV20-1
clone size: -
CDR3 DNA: TGCAGTGCTAGGGGGCTGGCGGGGGTTACCGAGCAGTTCTTC
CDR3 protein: CSARGLAGVTEQFF

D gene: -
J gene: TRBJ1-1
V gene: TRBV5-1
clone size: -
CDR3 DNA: TGCGCCAGCAGCTTGGCGTCAGCATCCATGAACACTGAAGCTTTCTTT
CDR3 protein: CASSLASASMNTEAFF

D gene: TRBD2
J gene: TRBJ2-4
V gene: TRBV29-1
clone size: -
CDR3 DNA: TGCAGCGCTGAAGGTAGCGGGAGTATCAAGCAGTACTTC
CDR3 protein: CSAEGSGSIKQYF

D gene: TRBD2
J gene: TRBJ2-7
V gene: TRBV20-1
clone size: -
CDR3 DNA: TGCAGTGCCCATAAGACTAGCGGGGTCTCCTACGAGCAGTACTTC
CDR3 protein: CSAHKTSGVSYEQYF

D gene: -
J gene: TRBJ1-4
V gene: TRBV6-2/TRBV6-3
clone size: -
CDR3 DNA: TGTGCCAGCAGCCCCTGGGGGGGTTACCGGGAAAAACTGTTTTTT
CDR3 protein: CASSPWGGYREKLFF

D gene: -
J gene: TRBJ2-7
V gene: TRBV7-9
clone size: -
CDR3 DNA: TGTGCCAGCAGCCACCCATTAAGACAGAACTACGAGCAGTACTTC
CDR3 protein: CASSHPLRQNYEQYF

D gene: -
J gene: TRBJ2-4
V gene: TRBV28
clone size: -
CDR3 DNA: TGTGCCAGCAGTTTATGGAGGGCTGAGCAGTACTTC
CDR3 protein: CASSLWRAEQYF

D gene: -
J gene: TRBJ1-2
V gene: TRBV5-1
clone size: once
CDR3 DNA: TGCGCCAGCAGCTTGTCCGACAGGACGGACGGGCGGGAGAACTATGGCTACACCTTC
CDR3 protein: CASSLSDRTDGRENYGYTF

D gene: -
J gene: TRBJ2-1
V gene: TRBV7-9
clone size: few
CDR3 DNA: TGTGCCAGCAGCGAAAGGAGGAGCTCCTACAATGAGCAGTTCTTC
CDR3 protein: CASSERRSSYNEQFF

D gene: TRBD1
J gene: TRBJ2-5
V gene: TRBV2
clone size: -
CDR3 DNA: TGTGCCAGCAGTGACGGACAGGGCCTTCAAGAGACCCAGTACTTC
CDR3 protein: CASSDGQGLQETQYF

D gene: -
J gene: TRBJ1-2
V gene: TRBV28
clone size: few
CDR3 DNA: TGTGCCAGCTGCCCGACGGGGGTTAACTATGGCTACACCTTC
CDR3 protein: CASCPTGVNYGYTF

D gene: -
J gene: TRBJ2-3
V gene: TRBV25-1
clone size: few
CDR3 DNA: TGTGCCAGCAGTTCACCGGGACGGCAAACCACAGATACGCAGTATTTT
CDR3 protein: CASSSPGRQTTDTQYF

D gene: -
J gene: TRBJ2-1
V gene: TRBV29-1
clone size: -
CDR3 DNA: TGCAGCGTTAAAGGTCGGGCAGACGTCGGGGAGCAGTTCTTC
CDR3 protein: CSVKGRADVGEQFF

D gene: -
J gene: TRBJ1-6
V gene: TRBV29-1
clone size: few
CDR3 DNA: TGCAGCGTTGCCAGGGAAAGGGATTCACCCCTCCACTTT
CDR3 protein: CSVARERDSPLHF

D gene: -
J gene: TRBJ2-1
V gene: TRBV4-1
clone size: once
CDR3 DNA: TGCGCCAGCAGCCAAGTAGAGACCTCCTACAATGAGCAGTTCTTC
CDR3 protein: CASSQVETSYNEQFF

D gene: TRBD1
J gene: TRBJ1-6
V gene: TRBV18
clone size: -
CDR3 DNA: TGTGCCAGCTCCGGGACAGCCTATAATTCACCCCTCCACTTT
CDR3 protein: CASSGTAYNSPLHF

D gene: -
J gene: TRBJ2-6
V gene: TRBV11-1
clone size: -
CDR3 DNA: TGTGCCAGCAGCTTATCCCATGGGGCCAACGTCCTGACTTTC
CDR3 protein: CASSLSHGANVLTF

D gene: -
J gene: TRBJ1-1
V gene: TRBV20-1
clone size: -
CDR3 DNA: TGCAGTGCTAGTTTAGGGGTAGGAACTGAAGCTTTCTTT
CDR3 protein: CSASLGVGTEAFF